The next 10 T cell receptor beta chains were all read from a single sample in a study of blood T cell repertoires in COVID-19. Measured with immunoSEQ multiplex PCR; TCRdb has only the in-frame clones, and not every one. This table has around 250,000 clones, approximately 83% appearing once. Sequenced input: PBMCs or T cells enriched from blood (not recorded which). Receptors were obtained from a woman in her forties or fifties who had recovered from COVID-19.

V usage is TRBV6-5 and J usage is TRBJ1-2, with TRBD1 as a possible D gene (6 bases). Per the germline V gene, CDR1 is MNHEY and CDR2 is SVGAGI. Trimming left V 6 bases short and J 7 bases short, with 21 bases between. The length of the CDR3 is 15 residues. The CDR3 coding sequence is TGTGCCAGCAGACCCGACCAAAGGGGGGGATTTGGCTACACCTTC. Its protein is CASRPDQRGGFGYTF.

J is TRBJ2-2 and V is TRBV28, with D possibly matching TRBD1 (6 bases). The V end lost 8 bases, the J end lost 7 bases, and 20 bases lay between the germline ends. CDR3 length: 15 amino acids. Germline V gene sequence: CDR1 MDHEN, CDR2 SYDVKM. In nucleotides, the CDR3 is TGTGCCAGCGGTTCCTCGCCAGGGGAGAACGGGGAGCTGTTTTTT. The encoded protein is CASGSSPGENGELFF.

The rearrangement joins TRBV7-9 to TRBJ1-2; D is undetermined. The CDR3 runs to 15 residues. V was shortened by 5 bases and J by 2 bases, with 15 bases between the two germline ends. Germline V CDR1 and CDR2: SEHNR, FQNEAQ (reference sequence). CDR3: CASSTTGGRNYGYTF. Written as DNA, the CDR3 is TGTGCCAGCAGCACTACGGGCGGGAGAAACTATGGCTACACCTTC. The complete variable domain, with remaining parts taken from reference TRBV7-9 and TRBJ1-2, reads DTGVSQNPRHKITKRGQNVTFRCDPISEHNRLYWYRQTLGQGPEFLTYFQNEAQLEKSRLLSDRFSAERPKGSFSTLEIQRTEQGDSAMYLCASSTTGGRNYGYTFGSGTRLTVV.

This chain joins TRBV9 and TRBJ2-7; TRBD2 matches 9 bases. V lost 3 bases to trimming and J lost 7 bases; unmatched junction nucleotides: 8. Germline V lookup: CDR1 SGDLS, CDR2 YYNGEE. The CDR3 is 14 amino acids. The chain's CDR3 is CASSANSGSWEQYF. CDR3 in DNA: TGTGCCAGCAGCGCCAATAGCGGGAGTTGGGAGCAGTACTTC.

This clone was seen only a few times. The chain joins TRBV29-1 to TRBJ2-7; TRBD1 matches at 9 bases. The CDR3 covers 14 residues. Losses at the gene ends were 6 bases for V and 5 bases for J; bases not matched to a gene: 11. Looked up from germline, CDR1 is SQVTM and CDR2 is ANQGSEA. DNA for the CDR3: TGCAGCGTCCATGCCCCGGACAGGGGCGACGAGCAGTACTTC. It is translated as CSVHAPDRGDEQYF.

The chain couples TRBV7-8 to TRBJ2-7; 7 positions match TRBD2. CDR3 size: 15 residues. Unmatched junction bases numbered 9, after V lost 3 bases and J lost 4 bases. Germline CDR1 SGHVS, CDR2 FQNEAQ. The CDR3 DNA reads TGTGCCAGCAGCTTCGCCAGGGAGGGAGGTTACGAGCAGTACTTC. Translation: CASSFAREGGYEQYF.

The chain's CDR3 is CASSPGTGNYGYTF. The CDR3 DNA reads as TGCGCCAGCAGCCCCGGGACTGGGAACTATGGCTACACCTTC. The genes are TRBV4-1 and TRBJ1-2, with D possibly TRBD1 on 5 matching bases. CDR1 is MGHRA, CDR2 YSYEKL, per germline. The V end lost 4 bases, the J end lost 2 bases, and 11 bases lay between the germline ends. The CDR3 runs 14 residues.

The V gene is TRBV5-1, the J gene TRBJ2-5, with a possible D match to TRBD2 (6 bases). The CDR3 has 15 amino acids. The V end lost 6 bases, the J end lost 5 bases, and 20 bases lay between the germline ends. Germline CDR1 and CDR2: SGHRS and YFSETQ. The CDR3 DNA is TGCGCCAGCACCATTCTGGCGGGAAGCGGGGAGACCCAGTACTTC. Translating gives CASTILAGSGETQYF. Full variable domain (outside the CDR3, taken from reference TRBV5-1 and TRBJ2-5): KAGVTQTPRYLIKTRGQQVTLSCSPISGHRSVSWYQQTPGQGLQFLFEYFSETQRNKGNFPGRFSGRQFSNSRSEMNVSTLELGDSALYLCASTILAGSGETQYFGPGTRLLVL.

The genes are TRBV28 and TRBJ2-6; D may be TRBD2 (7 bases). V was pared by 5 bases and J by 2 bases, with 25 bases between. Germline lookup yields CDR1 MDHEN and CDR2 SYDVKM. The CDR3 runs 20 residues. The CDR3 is CASSQLWGGLGLPGANVLTF. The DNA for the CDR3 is TGTGCCAGCAGTCAACTCTGGGGGGGCCTTGGTCTCCCTGGGGCCAACGTCCTGACTTTC. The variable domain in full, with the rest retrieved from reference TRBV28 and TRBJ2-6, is DVKVTQSSRYLVKRTGEKVFLECVQDMDHENMFWYRQDPGLGLRLIYFSYDVKMKEKGDIPEGYSVSREKKERFSLILESASTNQTSMYLCASSQLWGGLGLPGANVLTFGAGSRLTVL.

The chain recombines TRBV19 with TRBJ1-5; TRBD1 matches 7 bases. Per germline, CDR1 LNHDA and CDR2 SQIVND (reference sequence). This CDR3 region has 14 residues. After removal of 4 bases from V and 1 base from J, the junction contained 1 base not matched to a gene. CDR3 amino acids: CASSKTGSNQPQHF. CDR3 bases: TGTGCCAGTAGTAAGACAGGGAGCAATCAGCCCCAGCATTTT.